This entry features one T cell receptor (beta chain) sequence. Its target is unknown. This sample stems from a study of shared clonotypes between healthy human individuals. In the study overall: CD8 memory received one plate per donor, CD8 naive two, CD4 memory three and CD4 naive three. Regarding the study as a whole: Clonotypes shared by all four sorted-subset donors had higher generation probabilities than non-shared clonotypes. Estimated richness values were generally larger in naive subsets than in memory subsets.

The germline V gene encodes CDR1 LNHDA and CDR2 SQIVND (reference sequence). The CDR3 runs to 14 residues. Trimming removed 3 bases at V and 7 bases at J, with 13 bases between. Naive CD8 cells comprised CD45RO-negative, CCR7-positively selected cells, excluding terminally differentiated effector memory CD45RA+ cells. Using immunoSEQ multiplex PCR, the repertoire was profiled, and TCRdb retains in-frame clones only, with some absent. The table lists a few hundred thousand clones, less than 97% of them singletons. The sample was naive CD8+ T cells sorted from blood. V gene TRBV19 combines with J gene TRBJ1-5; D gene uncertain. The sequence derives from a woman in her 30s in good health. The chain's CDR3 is CASSIREQSQPQHF. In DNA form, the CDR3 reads TGTGCCAGTAGTATTAGGGAACAGTCACAGCCCCAGCATTTT.